This record concerns one TCR beta chain sequence. This clone's antigen is unknown. Base quality data are lacking; no much larger clone is found one base away. The data originate from a study of blood T cell repertoires in COVID-19 (dated by TCRdb to 2018 to 2020). Study-level background: The collaborator samples originated in the United States, Italy and Spain and spanned the acute and convalescent phases of COVID-19. The material from the prospective study consisted of cDNA or gDNA derived from T cells, B-cell-depleted T cells, or PBMCs. Deeply sampled blood TCRbeta repertoires from subjects exposed to, actively infected with, or recovered from COVID-19 were included in the dataset. The repertoires were released in a freely available public database intended as a resource for research on the immune response to SARS-CoV-2. Samples were obtained from the ongoing ImmuneRACE study (first 160 participants) and from some 1,300 subjects provided by 6 global collaborators. Nearly every sample came with metadata listing a de-identified subject ID, COVID-19 status, age in years and sex. Where available, HLA class I and class II types were obtained from metadata supplied by the sample provider rather than from assay-based typing.

The CDR3 measures 15 amino acids from cysteine to phenylalanine. Just the 45-base CDR3 DNA is kept, in frame starting at base 1. V is clipped by 5 bases and J by 0 bases, and the sequence between their germline boundaries is 11 bases long. CDR1 and CDR2, looked up from the germline V gene, are SGHVS and FQNEAQ. TCRbeta CDR3 regions were amplified from genomic DNA using the immunoSEQ Assay, a bias-controlled multiplex PCR. The study's processing was this. Within the assay, amplification of reference gene primers was used to estimate how many nucleated cells each sample contained. To quantify the absolute abundance of each unique TCRbeta CDR3 rearrangement, sequence reads were collapsed and filtered. For each sample, productive Simpson clonality was calculated as the square root of Simpson's diversity index across productive rearrangements. The table comes from immuneACCESS by way of TCRdb, which keeps in-frame sequences with V and J called. Part of the clones is missing from these tables; in studies checked, under half for an unresolved V gene and the rest for unknown reasons. Clonal size and the V and J genes are those of that table, whereas D and trimming came from the DNA. A total of about 490,000 clones appear in this sample, roughly 85% of them only once. The leading ten clones occupy approximately 3% of the sample.

Collaborating institutions collected whole blood in K2EDTA tubes following their own protocols. For TCRbeta analysis, collaborator samples were shipped as frozen whole blood, as isolated PBMCs, or as DNA extracted from either sample type. Results and caveats for the whole study, not just this receptor: How much clinical and demographic metadata was included differed by source and by participant, and the metadata was provided uncurated.

What was sequenced was peripheral blood. This clonotype originated in a human donor in a cohort sampled during active COVID-19. The chain links TRBV7-8 with TRBJ2-1, with no confidently assigned D gene. The CDR3 sequence is CASSNLRNSYNEQFF. The sequenced DNA: TGTGCCAGCAGCAACCTACGCAACTCCTACAATGAGCAGTTCTTC.